This T cell receptor (beta chain) was recovered during a study of T cells after yellow fever vaccination. TCRdb independently ran MiXCR on the 5' RACE reads; one entry per CDR3 protein. The top ten hold about two fifths of the sample, which has over 70,000 distinct CDR3 sequences, 7.7% seen once. Notes on this clonotype: Its antigen is unidentified.

Per germline, CDR1 SGHTA and CDR2 FQGNSA. Trimming at V came to 11 bases and at J to 0 bases, leaving 3 bases not matched to a gene. CDR3 length equals 13 residues. Overall study findings and caveats: Clonotypes found in both CD4 and CD8 compartments made up a small share. Detected again after the booster were most primary-vaccination clones, at 95% to 97% CD4 and more than 70% CD8. The study noted that FACS-sorted repertoires could contain abundant clonotypes contaminating from the bulk population.

The sequences come from CD8+ T cells sorted from PBMCs, collected on the day of the yellow fever booster vaccination. J is TRBJ2-2 and V is TRBV7-2; 7 bases are shared with TRBD2. The sequence was obtained from a young man who received the YFV17D yellow fever vaccine. CDR3 nucleotides: TGTGCCGGAGGACTAGCGAACACCGGGGAGCTGTTTTTT. Amino acids: CAGGLANTGELFF.